This T cell receptor (beta chain) was found in a study of T cell responses to AZD1222 COVID-19 vaccine. Whole-study results and caveats: Elevations in Spike-specific TCR breadth and depth followed administration of two AZD1222 doses.

A note on this clone: What it binds is unknown.

Profiled with immunoSEQ multiplex PCR; TCRdb holds only in-frame clones, not every one. The sample records more than 110,000 clones, 92% being singletons. The sequence was obtained from an adult who received the AZD1222 COVID-19 vaccine. This specimen consisted of peripheral blood, obtained 28 days after the second AZD1222 dose.

The CDR3 protein is CASSQVAGTVQETQYF. The CDR3 bases are TGTGCCAGCAGCCAAGTGGCTGGGACGGTCCAAGAGACCCAGTACTTC. The gene calls are TRBV14 and TRBJ2-5; perhaps D is TRBD1 or TRBD2 (5 bases each). The germline CDR1 and CDR2 sequences are SGHDN and FVKESK. V lost 1 base and J lost 1, with 13 bases in between. The CDR3 extends over 16 amino acids. The full variable domain, rest sourced from reference TRBV14 and TRBJ2-5, is EAGVTQFPSHSVIEKGQTVTLRCDPISGHDNLYWYRRVMGKEIKFLLHFVKESKQDESGMPNNRFLAERTGGTYSTLKVQPAELEDSGVYFCASSQVAGTVQETQYFGPGTRLLVL.